This T cell receptor beta chain comes out of a study of T cell responses to AZD1222 COVID-19 vaccine. Study observations and caveats: Nearly half of unique spike-specific TCRs reportedly avoided B.1.351 and B.1.1.7 mutated regions. Females outnumbered males among donors, who were mostly white British; clonal diversity was possibly underestimated. Regions 160-218 and 743-854 held dominance among vaccine-associated CD4 TCRs, which spanned spike.

This CDR3 is built from 14 residues. The ends lost 5 bases at V and 2 bases at J; junction bases unmatched: 5. Germline-derived CDR1 and CDR2 are KGHSH and LQKENI. Profiling relied on immunoSEQ multiplex PCR, and the TCRdb table lists in-frame clones only, not all of them. The table lists 250,000 or so clones, just over 90% of them singletons. Concerning this clone: Its antigen is not known.

The clonotype comes from an adult in good health. Sequenced material: peripheral blood, taken on day 0 of AZD1222 vaccination. V gene TRBV18 combines with J gene TRBJ2-7; 8 nucleotides line up with TRBD2. CDR3: CASSATSGTYEQYF. The CDR3 coding sequence is TGTGCCAGCTCAGCAACTAGCGGTACCTACGAGCAGTACTTC.